Below, 22 T cell receptor beta chains from the same sample are listed, as sequenced in a study of CXCR3-negative and CXCR3-positive naive CD8 T cells. cDNA libraries for TRB were generated by 5' RACE incorporating UMI labels. TCRdb derives one entry per CDR3 protein from the 5' RACE reads, leaving out DNA. Its clone listing holds about 56,000 distinct CDR3 sequences. Source material: memory CD8+ T cells from blood. These receptors were obtained from a human donor in good health. Some clones in this sample may be carry-over from other donors' samples.

The gene calls are TRBV7-3 and TRBJ2-1; with no DNA, the TCRdb D assignment of TRBD2 cannot be verified. The CDR3 runs to 13 residues. Germline loops: CDR1 SGHTA, CDR2 FQGTGA. CDR3 sequence: CASSFIREGEQFF.

The V gene is TRBV11-2, the J gene TRBJ2-3; TCRdb reports TRBD1, a call that lacks DNA to check it against. CDR1 and CDR2 (germline): SGHAT, FQNNGV. The CDR3 is 14 amino acids. This CDR3 reads CASSLAPGSDTQYF.

The CDR3 loop reads CASSPNWEAGTEAFF. This chain connects TRBV7-6 to TRBJ1-1. Per the germline V gene, CDR1 is SGHVS and CDR2 is FNYEAQ. CDR3 length equals 15 residues.

V and J are TRBV12-3 or TRBV12-4 and TRBJ2-7; TCRdb lists TRBD1, though no DNA is available to test this call. The CDR3 totals 13 residues. CDR3 sequence reads: CASSGTGIYEQYF.

The chain combines TRBV14 with TRBJ1-1. Germline-derived CDR1 and CDR2 are SGHDN and FVKESK. The CDR3 spans 14 residues. This CDR3 is CASSQGFMNTEAFF.

The chain carries TRBV15 and TRBJ2-7; TCRdb selects TRBD1, and the lack of DNA leaves this call unchecked. The germline V gene has CDR1 LNHNV and CDR2 YYDKDF (reference sequence). This CDR3 comprises 16 residues. The CDR3 is CATSRGEQGSFYEQYF. The whole variable domain, remainder taken from reference TRBV15 and TRBJ2-7, is DAMVIQNPRYQVTQFGKPVTLSCSQTLNHNVMYWYQQKSSQAPKLLFHYYDKDFNNEADTPDNFQSRRPNTSFCFLDIRSPGLGDTAMYLCATSRGEQGSFYEQYFGPGTRLTVT.

This rearrangement joins TRBV10-3 to TRBJ2-5. The CDR3 length is 13 residues. The V gene's germline CDR1 is ENHRY and CDR2 SYGVKD. The CDR3 region is CAISEESGETQYF.

The chain links TRBV5-4 to TRBJ2-4; TCRdb's assignment of TRBD2 cannot be checked, as there is no DNA. The CDR3 is 18 amino acids. Germline-derived CDR1 and CDR2 are SGHNT and YYREEE (reference sequence). CDR3 loop: CASSSAVGGGARITIQYF.

The chain is built from TRBV5-1 and TRBJ1-2. From germline, CDR1 is SGHRS and CDR2 YFSETQ. The length of the CDR3 is 13 residues. The CDR3 region is CASRPTFNYGYTF.

This chain uses TRBV14 with TRBJ2-7. Looked up from germline, CDR1 is SGHDN and CDR2 is FVKESK. The CDR3 sequence is 13 residues long. This chain's CDR3 is CASSLSMDYEQYF.

The J gene is TRBJ2-3, the V gene TRBV29-1; the TCRdb call, TRBD2, lacks DNA for checking. This CDR3 is built from 16 residues. The V gene's germline CDR1 is SQVTM and CDR2 ANQGSEA. The CDR3: CSVRSWEAAEEDTQYF.

V and J are TRBV29-1 and TRBJ2-1. CDR3 size: 13 residues. The germline V gene encodes CDR1 SQVTM and CDR2 ANQGSEA. The CDR3 sequence is CSVEGIKLNEQFF.

The chain carries TRBV7-2 and TRBJ2-7; TCRdb indicates TRBD1, and absent DNA this call remains unverified. The CDR3 extends over 15 amino acids. Germline V gene data show CDR1 as SGHTA and CDR2 as FQGNSA. The CDR3 reads CASSYSDRGSGEQYF.

The CDR3 region is CASSLLVGMNTEAFF. The V gene is TRBV27, the J gene TRBJ1-1. Germline lookup yields CDR1 MNHEY and CDR2 SMNVEV (reference sequence). The CDR3 length is 15 residues.

This chain joins TRBV7-9 and TRBJ2-6. The germline V gene encodes CDR1 SEHNR and CDR2 FQNEAQ (reference sequence). The CDR3 runs to 16 residues. The CDR3 loop is CASSTPTVSGANVLTF.

V and J are TRBV12-3 or TRBV12-4 and TRBJ2-3; no DNA is available, so the TRBD1 call from TCRdb remains unchecked. This CDR3 is 15 amino acids long. CDR3 sequence reads: CASIQRMGGTDTQYF.

This chain uses TRBV19 with TRBJ2-1; TCRdb indicates TRBD2, and absent DNA this call remains unverified. Germline V CDR1 and CDR2: LNHDA, SQIVND (reference sequence). This CDR3 spans 14 amino acids. CDR3: CASADMEGHNEQFF. The whole variable domain, filled in from reference TRBV19 and TRBJ2-1, reads DGGITQSPKYLFRKEGQNVTLSCEQNLNHDAMYWYRQDPGQGLRLIYYSQIVNDFQKGDIAEGYSVSREKKESFPLTVTSAQKNPTAFYLCASADMEGHNEQFFGPGTRLTVL.

J is TRBJ1-1 and V is TRBV10-3; there is no DNA to check the TCRdb D call of TRBD1. CDR3 length equals 17 residues. In germline, CDR1 is ENHRY, CDR2 SYGVKD. CDR3 loop: CAISEVVSSDRQGGAFF.

This chain joins TRBV29-1 and TRBJ2-1; TCRdb outputs TRBD2, but without DNA this stays unchecked. There are 15 residues in the CDR3. CDR1 SQVTM and CDR2 ANQGSEA come from the germline V gene. The CDR3 loop is CSVEGLAGGYNEQFF.

J is TRBJ1-1 and V is TRBV28. The CDR3 length is 13 residues. Germline lookup yields CDR1 MDHEN and CDR2 SYDVKM. CDR3 amino acids: CASSLLRDTEAFF.

V usage is TRBV20-1 and J usage is TRBJ1-6. The CDR3 length is 13 residues. Germline CDR1 DFQATT, CDR2 SNEGSKA (reference sequence). CDR3 amino acids: CSARGKEYSPLHF.

CDR3 residues: CASSSSGLAGGPNTQYF. This chain links TRBV12-3 or TRBV12-4 with TRBJ2-3; lacking DNA, the TRBD2 call made by TCRdb goes unchecked. The CDR3 sequence is 17 residues long.